These 19 T cell receptor beta chains share one sample of origin, sequenced in a study of blood T cell repertoires in COVID-19. Using immunoSEQ multiplex PCR, the repertoire was profiled, and TCRdb retains in-frame clones only, with some absent. The table has about 490,000 clones, approximately 85% seen once. Sequenced input: peripheral blood. The receptor set was obtained from a human donor in a cohort sampled during active COVID-19.

V and J are TRBV30 and TRBJ1-5, with a tentative D call TRBD1 (6 bases). V was shortened by 2 bases and J by 2 bases, with 13 bases between the two germline ends. Germline lookup yields CDR1 GTSNPN and CDR2 SVGIG (reference sequence). The CDR3 totals 15 residues. The CDR3 reads CAWSNRGGGNQPQHF. The CDR3 nucleotides are TGTGCCTGGAGTAATCGAGGGGGAGGCAATCAGCCCCAGCATTTT.

The V call is TRBV29-1, the J call TRBJ1-2; D not resolved. CDR1 is SQVTM and CDR2 is ANQGSEA in the germline V gene. V was pared by 0 bases and J by 7 bases, with 15 bases between. This CDR3 comprises 14 residues. The DNA of the CDR3 is TGCAGCGTTGAAGATCCGGGAGCGAACGCTGGCTACACCTTC. Its protein product is CSVEDPGANAGYTF.

In this sample, this clone turned up a few times. The chain uses TRBV15 and TRBJ1-5; weak D call: TRBD1 (5 bases). The CDR3 sequence is 14 residues long. Germline V lookup: CDR1 LNHNV, CDR2 YYDKDF (reference sequence). V shed 0 bases and J shed 7 bases, with 10 bases lying between them. CDR3 bases: TGTGCCACCAGCAGAGATCAGGGCGACCAGCCCCAGCATTTT. Translating gives CATSRDQGDQPQHF.

V and J are TRBV30 and TRBJ2-1; D perhaps matches TRBD2 (7 bases). CDR1 and CDR2 (germline): GTSNPN, SVGIG (reference sequence). The CDR3 is 15 amino acids. Trimming removed 3 bases at V and 9 bases at J, with 21 bases between. CDR3 nucleotides: TGTGCCTGGAGCCCAGGGGACTACGTAGCTGGTGAGCAGTTCTTC. It specifies CAWSPGDYVAGEQFF.

The genes are TRBV12-5 and TRBJ2-3; D is unclear. Looked up from germline, CDR1 is LGHNT and CDR2 is FRNRAP. The CDR3 is made up of 13 amino acids. Trimming removed 2 bases from V and 3 bases from J, with 6 bases in between. The CDR3 protein is CASGLPHTDTQYF. The CDR3 nucleotides read TGTGCTAGTGGTTTGCCCCATACAGATACGCAGTATTTT.

V and J are TRBV24-1 and TRBJ2-7; 7 positions agree with TRBD2. The CDR3 has 15 amino acids. Germline loops: CDR1 KGHDR, CDR2 SFDVKD. Germline trimming cut 6 bases from V and 3 bases from J; bases unmatched to any gene: 10. The CDR3 bases are TGTGCCACCAGTCCTAAGGGACTATTTTTCTACGAGCAGTACTTC. Translation: CATSPKGLFFYEQYF.

The V and J genes are TRBV6-6 and TRBJ1-2; no reliable D call. Germline-derived CDR1 and CDR2 are MNHNY and SVGAGI (reference sequence). Trimming cost V 7 bases and J 6 bases, with 6 bases left between them. This CDR3 has 10 residues. CDR3 sequence: CASKEDGYTF. The DNA of the CDR3 is TGTGCCAGCAAAGAGGATGGCTACACCTTC.

This clone has a handful of counts. The rearrangement links TRBV10-2 to TRBJ1-5; D gene unclear. Trimming took 7 bases from V and 5 from J, leaving 15 bases between them. Germline V gives CDR1 WSHSY, CDR2 SAAADI. The CDR3 length is 14 residues. CDR3 sequence: CASKEGRPHQPQHF. In nucleotides, the CDR3 is TGCGCCAGCAAGGAGGGCAGGCCCCATCAGCCCCAGCATTTT.

A few counts support this clone. The J gene is TRBJ1-5, the V gene TRBV19; 10 nucleotides agree with TRBD1. The CDR3 loop spans 17 amino acids. Germline V gene sequence: CDR1 LNHDA, CDR2 SQIVND (reference sequence). V lost 5 bases, J lost 2 bases, and 9 bases stayed unmatched. The CDR3 coding sequence is TGTGCCAGTAGTGCCCGGGACAGGGGATGGGGCAATCAGCCCCAGCATTTT. It is translated as CASSARDRGWGNQPQHF.

The chain recombines TRBV19 with TRBJ2-7, with 12 bases identical to TRBD1. There are 17 residues in the CDR3. Trimming at V came to 6 bases and at J to 0 bases, leaving 9 bases not matched to a gene. Germline CDR1 and CDR2: LNHDA and SQIVND (reference sequence). The CDR3 region has the DNA TGTGCCAGTAGATCGGGACAGGGGGCTTGGAGCTCCTACGAGCAGTACTTC. It codes for CASRSGQGAWSSYEQYF.

The chain is built from TRBV5-8 and TRBJ1-2; TRBD1 matches at 8 bases. CDR1 and CDR2 (germline): SGHTS, YDEGEE. V lost 4 bases and J lost 8; bases outside the gene matches: 7. This CDR3 has 13 amino acids. DNA of the CDR3: TGTGCCAGCAGCCAGACAGGGGCAGGAGGCTACACCTTC. This translates into CASSQTGAGGYTF.

The chain uses TRBV7-3 and TRBJ2-1; D is possibly TRBD2 (5 bases). Trimming shortened V by 5 bases and J by 9 bases, and 11 bases separated the two germline ends. Germline-derived CDR1 and CDR2 are SGHTA and FQGTGA. The CDR3 has 12 amino acids. The CDR3 sequence is CASSNRAAEQFF. CDR3 in DNA: TGTGCCAGCAGCAACCGAGCGGCTGAGCAGTTCTTC.

The rearrangement joins TRBV7-3 to TRBJ2-7; 11 bases map to TRBD1. V lost 3 bases and J lost 2; bases outside the gene matches: 6. Per germline, CDR1 SGHTA and CDR2 FQGTGA. This CDR3 has 16 amino acids. DNA for the CDR3: TGTGCCAGCAGCTTCCGACCGGGACAGGGGGCCTACGAGCAGTACTTC. It codes for CASSFRPGQGAYEQYF. Supplemented by reference TRBV7-3 and TRBJ2-7, the full variable domain reads GAGVSQTPSNKVTEKGKYVELRCDPISGHTALYWYRQSLGQGPEFLIYFQGTGAADDSGLPNDRFFAVRPEGSVSTLKIQRTERGDSAVYLCASSFRPGQGAYEQYFGPGTRLTVT.

The chain employs TRBV3-1 (or the pseudogene TRBV3-2) and TRBJ2-7; D perhaps matches TRBD2 (6 bases). Germline loops: CDR1 LGHDT, CDR2 YNNKEL (reference sequence). The V end lost 4 bases, the J end lost 1 base, and 14 bases lay between the germline ends. The CDR3 extends over 15 amino acids. The DNA of the CDR3 is TGTGCCAGCAGCCGAGAATTTGGGGGGTCCTACGAGCAGTACTTC. Translated: CASSREFGGSYEQYF.

The DNA of the CDR3 is TGTGCCAGCAGCCAACGGGGTATTCAGCCCCAGCATTTT. This codes for CASSQRGIQPQHF. The chain uses TRBV6-5 and TRBJ1-5; D is undetermined. V lost 6 bases to trimming and J lost 6 bases, with 12 bases between them. The CDR3 contains 13 residues. CDR1 and CDR2 from the germline V gene are MNHEY and SVGAGI.

The chain combines TRBV19 with TRBJ1-2, with 7 bases that match TRBD1. CDR3 length: 14 amino acids. Per the germline V gene, CDR1 is LNHDA and CDR2 is SQIVND (reference sequence). J was trimmed by 7 bases and V by 2 bases; bases with no gene match: 7. CDR3 in amino acids: CASSIKGAGIGYTF. CDR3 DNA: TGTGCCAGTAGTATAAAGGGGGCAGGAATTGGCTACACCTTC.

This chain joins TRBV2 and TRBJ2-1, with TRBD1 identical over 10 bases. CDR1 and CDR2 from the germline V gene are SNHLY and FYNNEI. J gave up 5 bases and V 8 bases, and 6 bases lay outside the gene matches. This CDR3 has 14 amino acids. CDR3 bases: TGTGCCAGCGTGCAGGACAGGGGGAACAATGAGCAGTTCTTC. Protein sequence: CASVQDRGNNEQFF. Full variable domain (missing parts from reference TRBV2 and TRBJ2-1): EPEVTQTPSHQVTQMGQEVILRCVPISNHLYFYWYRQILGQKVEFLVSFYNNEISEKSEIFDDQFSVERPDGSNFTLKIRSTKLEDSAMYFCASVQDRGNNEQFFGPGTRLTVL.

The chain combines TRBV4-3 with TRBJ2-2, with 7 nucleotides matching TRBD1. Per germline, CDR1 LGHNA and CDR2 YSLEER. Losses at the gene ends were 1 base for V and 4 bases for J; bases not matched to a gene: 6. The CDR3 runs 16 residues. The CDR3 protein is CASSQATGATTGELFF. The CDR3 bases are TGCGCCAGCAGCCAAGCAACAGGGGCAACCACCGGGGAGCTGTTTTTT.

This chain connects TRBV10-3 to TRBJ1-2; D not resolved. The V gene's germline CDR1 is ENHRY and CDR2 SYGVKD. The CDR3 is 13 residues long. V lost 2 bases and J 8 bases, leaving 12 bases between the germline ends. Here the CDR3 DNA reads TGTGCCATCAGTGAGCTGCGCGAGGAGGGCTACACCTTC. Its protein is CAISELREEGYTF.